The T cell receptor beta chain under discussion was sequenced for a study of cytomegalovirus exposure and HLA in healthy donors. Study-wide context: HLA-typed donors were the source of around 87 million unique TCRs, which an early data release held. Membership in the Caucasian-associated ancestry cluster was found for 75% to 85% of approximately 430 genotyped donors. Study findings and constraints: Later analysis indicated greater clonal expansion among HLA-associated TCR beta chains than among equally common other chains. The HLA-A and HLA-B alleles of most subjects were reportedly predicted accurately from TCR beta sequences.

To note about this clone: The antigen is unknown.

A multiplex PCR was run with 60 Vbeta primers and 13 Jbeta primers. Only in-frame clones appear in the TCRdb table, and some are missing; sequencing was by immunoSEQ multiplex PCR. The sample yields 100,000 to 150,000 clones, more than 65% seen once. Per the germline V gene, CDR1 is SGHAT and CDR2 is FQDESV (reference sequence). The junction had 5 bases not matched to a gene; V was cut back by 1 base and J by 4 bases. This CDR3 is built from 15 residues. The source is a woman aged 40 to 49 in good health and CMV-seropositive. The chain recombines TRBV11-1 with TRBJ2-3; 7 bases line up with TRBD2. The sequenced sample was PBMCs. The CDR3 bases are TGTGCCAGCAGCTTAGAGGGAGGGCCAGCAGATACGCAGTATTTT. It specifies CASSLEGGPADTQYF.